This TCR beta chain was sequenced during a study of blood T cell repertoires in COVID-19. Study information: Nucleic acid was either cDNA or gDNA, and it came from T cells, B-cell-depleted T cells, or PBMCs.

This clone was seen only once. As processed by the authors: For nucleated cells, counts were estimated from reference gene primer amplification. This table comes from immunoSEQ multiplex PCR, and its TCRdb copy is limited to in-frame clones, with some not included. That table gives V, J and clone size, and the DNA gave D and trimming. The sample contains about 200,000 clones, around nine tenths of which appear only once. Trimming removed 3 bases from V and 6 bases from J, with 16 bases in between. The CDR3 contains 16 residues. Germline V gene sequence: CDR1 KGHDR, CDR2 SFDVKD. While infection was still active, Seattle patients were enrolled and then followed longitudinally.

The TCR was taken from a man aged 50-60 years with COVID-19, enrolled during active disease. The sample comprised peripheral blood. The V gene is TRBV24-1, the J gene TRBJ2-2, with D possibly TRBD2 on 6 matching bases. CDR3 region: CATSDGGNAVPGELFF. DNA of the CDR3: TGTGCCACCAGTGATGGAGGGAACGCCGTCCCCGGGGAGCTGTTTTTT.